This entry concerns a single T cell receptor beta chain. J lost 0 bases, V lost 3 bases, and 7 bases had no gene match. Per germline, CDR1 SGHDT and CDR2 YYEEEE. CDR3 length: 16 amino acids. The second PCR ran 7 to 11 cycles with a sample-barcoded 5' primer and J-beta primers. Each cDNA molecule carried a tag from a template-switch adaptor that contained 12 random nucleotides. TCRdb re-called the 5' RACE reads through MiXCR, storing one row per CDR3 protein. The sample has roughly 1,800,000 distinct CDR3 sequences; around half are singletons. The sample comes from a study of blood T cells in healthy people across ages. The sample, 7.5 to 10 milliliters of peripheral blood, was drawn from each donor. PBMCs, at least 7 million per sample, were isolated.

The gene calls are TRBV5-6 and TRBJ2-3; 7 bases map to TRBD1. The clonotype was recovered from a woman in her 40s in good health. Sample: blood. CDR3 region: CASSSDRAFSTDTQYF. DNA for the CDR3: TGTGCCAGCAGCTCCGACAGGGCGTTTAGCACAGATACGCAGTATTTT.